Below are 14 T cell receptor beta chains sequenced from a single sample in a study of OX40 agonist ivuxolimab in advanced cancers. Generated by immunoSEQ multiplex PCR, the TCRdb table keeps only in-frame clones and is missing some. This table holds about 24,000 clones, around 73% found once. This sample comprised CD4+ or CD8+ T cells sorted from blood, obtained in a trial of the OX40 agonist ivuxolimab. The source is an adult with an advanced solid tumor such as melanoma, head and neck, liver or kidney cancer.

J is TRBJ1-6 and V is TRBV30; D gene ambiguous. The germline CDR1 and CDR2 sequences are GTSNPN and SVGIG (reference sequence). The CDR3 length is 13 residues. Deletions cut 8 bases from V and 3 bases from J, with 11 bases between. CDR3 region: CAKSTDYNSPLHF. CDR3 sequence (DNA): TGTGCCAAAAGTACGGACTATAATTCACCCCTCCACTTT.

The chain recombines TRBV6-6 with TRBJ2-5, with a tentative D call TRBD2 (6 bases). Germline V CDR1 and CDR2: MNHNY, SVGAGI (reference sequence). V was cut by 6 bases and J by 5 bases, with 22 bases left in between. The CDR3 has 16 amino acids. In nucleotides, the CDR3 is TGTGCCAGCAGAGATTTTGACGGGAGTTACGGGGAGACCCAGTACTTC. Its translation: CASRDFDGSYGETQYF.

V and J are TRBV28 and TRBJ2-3, with TRBD1 identical over 7 bases. This CDR3 is built from 12 residues. Germline V gives CDR1 MDHEN, CDR2 SYDVKM. The V and J ends lost 2 bases and 11 bases, in that order; junction bases with no gene match: 4. The CDR3 DNA reads as TGTGCCAGCAGTTTAATGACAGGGCGGCAGTATTTT. This sequence encodes CASSLMTGRQYF. The variable domain in full, with the rest retrieved from reference TRBV28 and TRBJ2-3, is DVKVTQSSRYLVKRTGEKVFLECVQDMDHENMFWYRQDPGLGLRLIYFSYDVKMKEKGDIPEGYSVSREKKERFSLILESASTNQTSMYLCASSLMTGRQYFGPGTRLTVL.

V is TRBV19 and J is TRBJ2-7; 9 nucleotides match TRBD1. V lost 5 bases to trimming and J lost 6 bases; unmatched junction nucleotides: 2. Per the germline V gene, CDR1 is LNHDA and CDR2 is SQIVND (reference sequence). This CDR3 contains 12 residues. CDR3 sequence reads: CASSETGGEQYF. CDR3 sequence (DNA): TGTGCCAGTAGTGAGACAGGGGGCGAGCAGTACTTC.

The chain employs TRBV7-2 and TRBJ2-3; D is undetermined. The V gene lost 3 bases and the J gene lost 6 bases, with 4 bases spanning the gap. CDR3 length: 11 residues. The V gene's germline CDR1 is SGHTA and CDR2 FQGNSA. As DNA, the CDR3 is TGTGCCAGCAGCTTCGGGGATACGCAGTATTTT. This translates into CASSFGDTQYF.

V and J are TRBV7-3 and TRBJ2-3; 9 bases agree with TRBD1. CDR1 and CDR2 (germline): SGHTA, FQGTGA. V was pared by 5 bases and J by 7 bases, with 4 bases of the junction left unmatched. The length of the CDR3 is 13 residues. CDR3 nucleotide sequence: TGTGCCAGCAGCATGGACAGGGGAAATACGCAGTATTTT. Its protein product is CASSMDRGNTQYF.

The chain joins TRBV18 to TRBJ1-1; TRBD1 matches 10 bases. Germline V gene lookup returns CDR1 KGHSH and CDR2 LQKENI. The V segment lost 5 bases and the J segment 4 bases; nucleotides outside the gene matches: 4. The CDR3 is 14 residues long. DNA of the CDR3: TGTGCCAGCTCAATCCGGGACAGGGGCACTGAAGCTTTCTTT. Encoded protein: CASSIRDRGTEAFF.

In this sample, this clone turned up once. This chain joins TRBV5-1 and TRBJ2-5; the D call may be TRBD1 or TRBD2 (5 bases each). The CDR3 runs 14 residues. The V end lost 5 bases, the J end lost 5 bases, and 16 bases lay between the germline ends. Germline V gives CDR1 SGHRS, CDR2 YFSETQ. The CDR3 sequence is CASRLESGPETQYF. In DNA form, the CDR3 reads TGCGCCAGCAGACTGGAGTCGGGGCCGGAGACCCAGTACTTC.

There are a few counts of this clone. The chain is built from TRBV19 and TRBJ2-1, with TRBD2 identical over 8 bases. J lost 0 bases, V lost 6 bases, and 4 bases had no gene match. CDR3 length equals 15 residues. Per the germline V gene, CDR1 is LNHDA and CDR2 is SQIVND (reference sequence). The CDR3 coding sequence is TGTGCCAGTAGCCGGGGGGGGAGCTCCTACAATGAGCAGTTCTTC. Protein product: CASSRGGSSYNEQFF. The full variable domain, its missing parts supplied by reference TRBV19 and TRBJ2-1, is DGGITQSPKYLFRKEGQNVTLSCEQNLNHDAMYWYRQDPGQGLRLIYYSQIVNDFQKGDIAEGYSVSREKKESFPLTVTSAQKNPTAFYLCASSRGGSSYNEQFFGPGTRLTVL.

This rearrangement joins TRBV19 to TRBJ2-2; D may be TRBD1 (6 bases). Trimming cost V 8 bases and J 4 bases, with 17 bases left between them. Per germline, CDR1 LNHDA and CDR2 SQIVND (reference sequence). This CDR3 is built from 15 residues. The CDR3 bases are TGTGCCAGTCTCACCGGGACATCGGGCACCGGGGAGCTGTTTTTT. Its translation is CASLTGTSGTGELFF.

This chain links TRBV19 with TRBJ1-5; D not resolved. The germline V gene has CDR1 LNHDA and CDR2 SQIVND (reference sequence). This CDR3 is 14 amino acids long. V was trimmed by 7 bases and J by 2 bases, leaving 12 bases between them. This CDR3 reads CASMRPQGNQPQHF. CDR3 bases: TGTGCCAGTATGAGACCCCAGGGCAATCAGCCCCAGCATTTT. The full variable domain, in which reference TRBV19 and TRBJ1-5 provide the parts outside the CDR3, is DGGITQSPKYLFRKEGQNVTLSCEQNLNHDAMYWYRQDPGQGLRLIYYSQIVNDFQKGDIAEGYSVSREKKESFPLTVTSAQKNPTAFYLCASMRPQGNQPQHFGDGTRLSIL.

A few counts support this clone. V and J are TRBV28 and TRBJ1-1; tentative D call: TRBD1 (6 bases). V dropped 5 bases and J dropped 10 bases, with 14 bases sitting between them. The germline gives CDR1 MDHEN, CDR2 SYDVKM. The CDR3 spans 12 residues. The CDR3 nucleotides are TGTGCCAGCAGTACACAGGGTTATGTAGCTTTCTTT. It specifies CASSTQGYVAFF.

Turning to this clone: The junction departs from the called germline gene at one end, perhaps through a read error. The DNA for the CDR3 is TGTGCCAGCGAGAGGGCCACGCGAAGGGCTGTCTTT. It encodes CASERATRRAVF. This chain joins TRBV28 and TRBJ1-1; the D is unclear. The germline V gene has CDR1 MDHEN and CDR2 SYDVKM. CDR3 length: 12 amino acids.

Within the sample, this clone is medium-sized (0.01 to 0.1%). The genes are TRBV6-1 and TRBJ2-3; no firm D call. Germline V gives CDR1 MNHNS, CDR2 SASEGT. The germline V and J ends were trimmed by 2 bases and 3 bases, with 6 bases remaining between them. This CDR3 is built from 13 residues. For the CDR3, the DNA is TGTGCCAGCAGTGAACCCAATACAGATACGCAGTATTTT. It translates to CASSEPNTDTQYF.